One TCR beta chain is described in this entry. The antigen is not known. This sample is part of a study of radiotherapy plus CTLA-4 blockade in lung cancer. Study-wide context: In about 20% of patients, objective responses were seen; 25% to 40% had disease control.

CDR3 length equals 17 residues. Germline V CDR1 and CDR2: SGHRS, YFSETQ. Germline trimming cut 3 bases from V and 3 bases from J; bases unmatched to any gene: 10. Focal radiation was given together with CTLA-4 blockade (ipilimumab) to patients with chemo-refractory metastatic non-small-cell lung cancer. Overall study findings and caveats: TCR clones from tumors expanded in blood after radiotherapy plus ipilimumab.

Produced via immunoSEQ multiplex PCR; TCRdb's table is partial and in-frame only. The top ten hold over 6.5% of the sample, which has tens of thousands of clones, around 79% seen once. This chain links TRBV5-1 with TRBJ2-1; 9 positions agree with TRBD1. The sequences come from peripheral blood, collected from a patient treated with radiotherapy plus ipilimumab. The sequence came from a human donor with non-small cell lung cancer who had a complete response to radiotherapy plus ipilimumab. The CDR3 spells CASSSPPGQGFYNEQFF. The CDR3 coding sequence is TGCGCCAGCAGCTCTCCCCCGGGACAGGGATTCTACAATGAGCAGTTCTTC.